The 28 T cell receptor beta chains below come from one sample, sequenced in a study of shared clonotypes between healthy human individuals. Clones were read by immunoSEQ multiplex PCR, and TCRdb kept only the in-frame ones, dropping some. This table holds more than 850,000 clones, about 80% found once. The sequenced sample consisted of memory CD4+ T cells from PBMCs. Regarding subset: CD45RA-negative fraction. The source is a man younger than 35 in good health. Some clones in this sample may be carry-over from other donors' samples.

The rearrangement uses TRBV2 and TRBJ2-1; tentative D call: TRBD1 (6 bases). Germline lookup yields CDR1 SNHLY and CDR2 FYNNEI. V shed 6 bases and J shed 6 bases, with 15 bases lying between them. The CDR3 sequence is 14 residues long. The CDR3 DNA reads TGTGCCAGCAGCTACTACAGGGAAGTCAATGAGCAGTTCTTC. Amino acid sequence: CASSYYREVNEQFF.

For the CDR3, the DNA is TGTGCCAGCAGCTTAGTAGAGGGTGGAGGGTATGGCTACACCTTC. This translates into CASSLVEGGGYGYTF. The chain combines TRBV7-2 with TRBJ1-2, with D hard to call. Deletions cut 1 base from V and 5 bases from J, with 14 bases between. CDR1 and CDR2 (germline): SGHTA, FQGNSA. The CDR3 has 15 amino acids. Together with reference TRBV7-2 and TRBJ1-2, the CDR3 gives the full variable domain: GAGVSQSPSNKVTEKGKDVELRCDPISGHTALYWYRQSLGQGLEFLIYFQGNSAPDKSGLPSDRFSAERTGGSVSTLTIQRTQQEDSAVYLCASSLVEGGGYGYTFGSGTRLTVV.

CDR3 protein: CASSPRTNSAGELFF. The CDR3 nucleotides read TGTGCCAGCAGCCCAAGGACAAATTCCGCCGGGGAGCTGTTTTTT. The rearrangement links TRBV9 to TRBJ2-2, with D tentatively TRBD1 (5 bases). Germline CDR1 SGDLS, CDR2 YYNGEE. The CDR3 loop spans 15 amino acids. Deletions cut 4 bases from V and 6 bases from J, with 16 bases between.

Comment on this clone: One junction end does not reproduce the germline sequence, and a read error may be involved. The chain is built from TRBV30 and TRBJ2-7; 9 nucleotides align to TRBD1. The CDR3 loop spans 11 amino acids. Germline values: CDR1 GTSNPN, CDR2 SVGIG (reference sequence). CDR3 nucleotide sequence: TGTGCCTGGAGTGTGGGGGGACAGGGTAACTTC. Its protein is CAWSVGGQGNF.

This clone came up a few times. The rearrangement uses TRBV5-1 and TRBJ2-7; D is perhaps TRBD1 or TRBD2 (5 bases each). V gave up 5 bases and J gave up 7 bases, with 16 bases separating them. CDR3 size: 13 residues. Germline CDR1 SGHRS, CDR2 YFSETQ. This chain's CDR3 is CASRRDPDGEQYF. The DNA of the CDR3 is TGCGCCAGCAGAAGGGACCCTGACGGGGAGCAGTACTTC.

The V gene is TRBV5-1, the J gene TRBJ2-7, with 14 bases matching TRBD2. The junction had 10 bases not matched to a gene; V was cut back by 5 bases and J by 0 bases. The CDR3 runs 18 residues. Germline V gives CDR1 SGHRS, CDR2 YFSETQ. The CDR3 bases are TGCGCCAGCAGATACGGGACTAGCGGGAGCAAGAGCTCCTACGAGCAGTACTTC. It yields the protein CASRYGTSGSKSSYEQYF.

This chain connects TRBV7-3 to TRBJ2-5; D ambiguous. CDR3 length: 14 residues. V lost 2 bases, J lost 3 bases, and 10 bases lay in between. Looked up from germline, CDR1 is SGHTA and CDR2 is FQGTGA. The CDR3 DNA sequence: TGTGCCAGCAGCTTATCGGCGCGAGAAGAGACCCAGTACTTC. Protein: CASSLSAREETQYF.

Comments on this clone: In the same sample, other DNA sequences code for this CDR3. This chain connects TRBV18 to TRBJ1-2, with 7 bases that match TRBD1. The CDR3 is made up of 14 amino acids. The V gene's germline CDR1 is KGHSH and CDR2 LQKENI. V lost 3 bases and J lost 2; bases outside the gene matches: 3. The CDR3 spells CASSPGQANYGYTF. CDR3 DNA: TGTGCCAGCTCACCTGGACAGGCGAACTATGGCTACACCTTC.

A word on this clone: Other DNA sequences within the sample encode an identical CDR3. The chain uses TRBV27 and TRBJ1-1; the match to TRBD1 covers 8 bases. The CDR3 runs 14 residues. Germline V CDR1 and CDR2: MNHEY, SMNVEV (reference sequence). V dropped 5 bases and J dropped 1; count of bases not matched to a gene: 3. The DNA of the CDR3 is TGTGCCAGCAGTCTTGGGACAGGGAACACTGAAGCTTTCTTT. Translated, it gives CASSLGTGNTEAFF.

The CDR3 bases are TGTGCCAGCAGTCTAAGGACAGGGGGAACTAATGAAAAACTGTTTTTT. It codes for CASSLRTGGTNEKLFF. The genes are TRBV27 and TRBJ1-4; 10 positions match TRBD1. J lost 1 base, V lost 5 bases, and 4 bases had no gene match. This CDR3 has 16 residues. Germline V lookup: CDR1 MNHEY, CDR2 SMNVEV (reference sequence).

The V call is TRBV10-3, the J call TRBJ2-1; no clear D. There are 12 residues in the CDR3. Trimming took 8 bases from V and 7 from J, leaving 12 bases between them. Germline assignment: CDR1 ENHRY and CDR2 SYGVKD. The CDR3 here is CAIALLPNEQFF. DNA of the CDR3: TGTGCCATCGCCTTACTCCCTAATGAGCAGTTCTTC.

This clone came up a few times. The chain is built from TRBV6-1 and TRBJ2-5; weak D call: TRBD2 (6 bases). V was trimmed by 6 bases and J by 5 bases, leaving 13 bases between them. The germline V gene encodes CDR1 MNHNS and CDR2 SASEGT. The CDR3 is 13 amino acids. CDR3: CASSPTRWETQYF. CDR3 DNA: TGTGCCAGCAGCCCGACTAGGTGGGAGACCCAGTACTTC.

The genes are TRBV7-2 and TRBJ2-6, with D unresolved. The CDR3 covers 15 residues. Per the germline V gene, CDR1 is SGHTA and CDR2 is FQGNSA. V gave up 5 bases and J gave up 1 base, with 9 bases separating them. Here the CDR3 reads CASSQARSGANVLTF. The CDR3 coding sequence is TGTGCCAGCAGCCAAGCTAGGTCTGGGGCCAACGTCCTGACTTTC.

With respect to this clone: The sample carries other DNA sequences with the same CDR3. The chain recombines TRBV10-3 with TRBJ1-4; D is undetermined. Germline CDR1 and CDR2: ENHRY and SYGVKD. The CDR3 runs 13 residues. V was trimmed by 6 bases and J by 7 bases, leaving 12 bases between them. Here the CDR3 DNA reads TGTGCCATCAGGGATAGGGAGGTTGAAAAACTGTTTTTT. Translating gives CAIRDREVEKLFF.

This clone was seen only a few times. This chain links TRBV23-1 with TRBJ1-1; D ambiguous. TRBV23-1 is an ORF, and what it does is uncertain. V lost 6 bases and J 3 bases, leaving 17 bases between the germline ends. This CDR3 is built from 15 residues. CDR3 in amino acids: CASSCGPGVDTEAFF. The CDR3 nucleotides are TGCGCCAGCAGCTGCGGCCCCGGTGTGGACACTGAAGCTTTCTTT.

Concerning this clone itself: The same CDR3 also results from other DNA sequences found in this sample. V is TRBV5-1 and J is TRBJ2-5; D remains unclear. The CDR3 extends over 14 amino acids. Germline CDR1 is SGHRS and CDR2 is YFSETQ. The V gene lost 0 bases and the J gene lost 1 base, with 7 bases spanning the gap. The CDR3 DNA sequence: TGCGCCAGCAGCTTGGGTGGTTCCCAAGAGACCCAGTACTTC. Its translation is CASSLGGSQETQYF.

The rearrangement uses TRBV27 and TRBJ2-5, with D unresolved. The CDR3 runs to 15 residues. The V and J ends lost 5 bases and 2 bases respectively, with 15 bases between them. Germline V gene lookup returns CDR1 MNHEY and CDR2 SMNVEV (reference sequence). CDR3 DNA sequence: TGTGCCAGCAGTCGAAAGGGCCCCCTACAAGAGACCCAGTACTTC. It specifies CASSRKGPLQETQYF.

V and J are TRBV28 and TRBJ1-5, with D possibly matching TRBD1 (6 bases). Germline V lookup: CDR1 MDHEN, CDR2 SYDVKM. Trimming left V 6 bases short and J 5 bases short, with 20 bases between. This CDR3 spans 16 amino acids. The DNA for the CDR3 is TGTGCCAGCAGATTCCCGACAGGAAGGATTGATCAGCCCCAGCATTTT. As protein: CASRFPTGRIDQPQHF.

This clone was seen a handful of times. J is TRBJ1-4 and V is TRBV28; a possible D gene is TRBD1 (5 bases). The CDR3 is 14 amino acids. Germline CDR1 reads MDHEN; CDR2 reads SYDVKM. V was trimmed by 3 bases and J by 12 bases, leaving 17 bases between them. The CDR3 coding sequence is TGTGCCAGCAGTTTCTCAGGGTTCTGGGGGGAACTGTTTTTT. As protein: CASSFSGFWGELFF.

The chain recombines TRBV4-1 with TRBJ1-1; D might be TRBD1 (5 bases). Germline assignment: CDR1 MGHRA and CDR2 YSYEKL. The CDR3 spans 14 residues. The germline V and J ends were trimmed by 6 bases and 10 bases, with 21 bases remaining between them. CDR3 sequence reads: CASRNVQTAGVAFF. The CDR3 nucleotides are TGCGCCAGCAGAAATGTCCAGACAGCCGGGGTAGCTTTCTTT.

This clone was seen a handful of times. The V gene is TRBV10-1, the J gene TRBJ1-5; TRBD1 matches 8 bases. Germline CDR1 is WNHNN and CDR2 is SYGVQD (reference sequence). Trimming took 6 bases from V and 5 from J; bases not matched to a gene: 6. CDR3 length equals 14 residues. The CDR3 DNA follows: TGCGCCAGCAGCCAGGGGGCTCGGGATCAGCCCCAGCATTTT. Its translation: CASSQGARDQPQHF.

Of note for this clone: Other DNA sequences of this sample code for an identical CDR3. The rearrangement uses TRBV7-2 and TRBJ1-5, with D possibly being TRBD1 (5 bases). Germline V gene data show CDR1 as SGHTA and CDR2 as FQGNSA. The V and J ends lost 3 bases and 6 bases respectively, with 6 bases between them. The CDR3 covers 12 residues. The CDR3 sequence: CASSFGGQPQHF. The CDR3 nucleotides are TGTGCCAGCAGCTTTGGGGGTCAGCCCCAGCATTTT. The whole variable domain, remainder taken from reference TRBV7-2 and TRBJ1-5, is GAGVSQSPSNKVTEKGKDVELRCDPISGHTALYWYRQSLGQGLEFLIYFQGNSAPDKSGLPSDRFSAERTGGSVSTLTIQRTQQEDSAVYLCASSFGGQPQHFGDGTRLSIL.

The chain uses TRBV5-1 and TRBJ1-2; TRBD1 is a possible D gene (6 bases). This CDR3 has 14 residues. Trimming stripped 0 bases from V and 6 bases from J, with 12 bases between. Germline values: CDR1 SGHRS, CDR2 YFSETQ. The CDR3 here is CASSLAAGGNGYTF. The DNA of the CDR3 is TGCGCCAGCAGCTTGGCCGCCGGGGGCAATGGCTACACCTTC.

The chain recombines TRBV11-2 with TRBJ2-2; D gene unclear. Between the trimmed V and J ends, which lost 2 bases and 9 bases, there was a span of 16 bases. This CDR3 region has 15 residues. Germline CDR1 SGHAT, CDR2 FQNNGV. This chain's CDR3 is CASSLSADGVRELFF. Here the CDR3 DNA reads TGTGCCAGCAGCTTATCTGCGGATGGCGTCCGGGAGCTGTTTTTT.

CDR3 sequence: CASSTTGDATYEQYF. In DNA form, the CDR3 reads TGTGCCAGCAGTACTACAGGGGATGCTACCTACGAGCAGTACTTC. This chain links TRBV28 with TRBJ2-7; 7 positions match TRBD1. Germline V gene sequence: CDR1 MDHEN, CDR2 SYDVKM. CDR3 length: 15 residues. The ends lost 5 bases at V and 2 bases at J; junction bases unmatched: 9.

In its sample, this clone was seen once. The rearrangement links TRBV5-8 to TRBJ1-2; D might be TRBD1 (6 bases). The CDR3 sequence is 13 residues long. The germline CDR1 and CDR2 sequences are SGHTS and YDEGEE. With 4 bases removed from V and 8 bases from J, the gap between germline ends came to 15 bases. This chain's CDR3 is CASSPDVGGGYTF. The CDR3 bases are TGTGCCAGCAGCCCGGACGTGGGGGGCGGCTACACCTTC.

On this clone: Since a much larger clone is just one base distant, this may be a read error. The V gene is TRBV6-6, the J gene TRBJ2-7, with 10 bases identical to TRBD2. From germline, CDR1 is MNHNY and CDR2 SVGAGI (reference sequence). With 6 bases clipped from V and 4 bases from J, the junction kept 6 bases outside the gene matches. CDR3 length: 14 amino acids. The CDR3 DNA is TGTGCCAGCAGCTCCGGGACTAGCGCGTACGAGCAGTACTTC. Protein sequence: CASSSGTSAYEQYF.

This clone was counted a few times. The same CDR3 can be traced to other DNA sequences in this sample. The CDR3 sequence: CASSESSGYEQYF. The DNA for the CDR3 is TGTGCCAGCAGTGAGTCTAGCGGGTACGAGCAGTACTTC. The V call is TRBV2, the J call TRBJ2-7, with 8 bases aligning to TRBD2. V shed 3 bases, J shed 4 bases, and the junction held 2 bases outside the gene matches. The CDR3 covers 13 residues. The germline V gene encodes CDR1 SNHLY and CDR2 FYNNEI. Full variable domain (outside the CDR3, taken from reference TRBV2 and TRBJ2-7): EPEVTQTPSHQVTQMGQEVILRCVPISNHLYFYWYRQILGQKVEFLVSFYNNEISEKSEIFDDQFSVERPDGSNFTLKIRSTKLEDSAMYFCASSESSGYEQYFGPGTRLTVT.